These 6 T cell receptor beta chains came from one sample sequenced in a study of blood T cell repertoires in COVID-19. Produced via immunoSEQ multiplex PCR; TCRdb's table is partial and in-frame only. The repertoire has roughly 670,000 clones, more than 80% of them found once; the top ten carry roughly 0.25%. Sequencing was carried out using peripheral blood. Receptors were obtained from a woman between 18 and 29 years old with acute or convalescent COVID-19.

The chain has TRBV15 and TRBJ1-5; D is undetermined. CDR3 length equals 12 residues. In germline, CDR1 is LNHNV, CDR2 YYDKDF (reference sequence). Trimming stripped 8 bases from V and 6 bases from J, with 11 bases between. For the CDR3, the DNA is TGTGCCACCCGAGAGGGTGGTCAGCCCCAGCATTTT. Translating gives CATREGGQPQHF.

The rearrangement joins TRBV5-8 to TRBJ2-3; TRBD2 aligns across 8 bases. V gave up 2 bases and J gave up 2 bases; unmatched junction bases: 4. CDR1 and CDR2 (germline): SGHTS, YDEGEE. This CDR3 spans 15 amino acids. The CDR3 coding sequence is TGTGCCAGCAGCTTAGCGGGGGCCTTCACAGATACGCAGTATTTT. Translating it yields CASSLAGAFTDTQYF.

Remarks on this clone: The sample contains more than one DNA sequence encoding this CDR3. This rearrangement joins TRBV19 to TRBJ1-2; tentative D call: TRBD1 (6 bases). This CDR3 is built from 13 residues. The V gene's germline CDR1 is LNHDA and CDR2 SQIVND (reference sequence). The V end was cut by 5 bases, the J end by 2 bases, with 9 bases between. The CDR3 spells CASSLTGNYGYTF. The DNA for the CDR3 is TGTGCCAGTAGTCTCACAGGGAACTATGGCTACACCTTC.

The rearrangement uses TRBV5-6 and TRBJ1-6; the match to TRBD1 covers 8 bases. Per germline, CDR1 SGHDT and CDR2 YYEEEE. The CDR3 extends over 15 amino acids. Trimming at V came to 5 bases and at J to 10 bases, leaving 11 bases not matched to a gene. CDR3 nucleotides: TGTGCCAGCAGTCTGATAGGACAGGGAGGGTCACCCCTCCACTTT. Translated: CASSLIGQGGSPLHF.

The CDR3 bases are TGTGCCAGCAGACCCGACAGGGGGCGCGGCGAGCAGTACTTC. This translates into CASRPDRGRGEQYF. The V and J genes are TRBV11-1 and TRBJ2-7, with 10 bases identical to TRBD1. The germline V gene encodes CDR1 SGHAT and CDR2 FQDESV (reference sequence). The V gene end was trimmed by 6 bases and the J gene end by 6 bases; junction bases not matched to a gene: 8. The CDR3 totals 14 residues.

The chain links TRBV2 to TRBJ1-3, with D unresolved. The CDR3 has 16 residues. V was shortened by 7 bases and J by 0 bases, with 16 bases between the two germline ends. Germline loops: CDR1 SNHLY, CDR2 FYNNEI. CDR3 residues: CASIGGSSFSGNTIYF. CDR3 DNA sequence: TGTGCCAGCATAGGAGGCTCTTCATTCTCTGGAAACACCATATATTTT.